This passage covers 3 T cell receptor beta chains from one sample sequenced in a study of technical replicates of blood from a few donors. Produced via immunoSEQ multiplex PCR; TCRdb's table is partial and in-frame only. The sample has roughly 80,000 clones; approximately 91% are singletons. The sequencing sample was made of T cells isolated from PBMCs. These receptors all come from a human donor in good health.

This clone was seen just once. The chain uses TRBV25-1 and TRBJ2-5; D uncertain. The CDR3 has 14 residues. V lost 0 bases, J lost 2 bases, and 7 bases lay in between. Germline V gene lookup returns CDR1 MGHDK and CDR2 SYGVNS. The CDR3 spells CASSEYRNQETQYF. The DNA of the CDR3 is TGTGCCAGCAGTGAATACAGGAATCAAGAGACCCAGTACTTC.

As DNA, the CDR3 is TGTGCCAGCAGCCAGATAGCGGGAGGGGGGAATGAGCAGTTCTTC. It codes for CASSQIAGGGNEQFF. The chain recombines TRBV4-2 with TRBJ2-1; TRBD2 matches at 11 bases. The J segment lost 7 bases and the V segment lost 3 bases, leaving 5 bases of the junction unmatched. The CDR3 sequence is 15 residues long. CDR1 LGHNA and CDR2 YNFKEQ come from the germline V gene.

The CDR3 DNA reads as TGTGCCAGCAGCGCTCAGGGGGCGGGCACCGGGGAGCTGTTTTTT. Its protein is CASSAQGAGTGELFF. V and J are TRBV7-9 and TRBJ2-2, with TRBD1 matching over 8 bases. Germline values: CDR1 SEHNR, CDR2 FQNEAQ (reference sequence). The V and J ends lost 5 bases and 4 bases, in that order; junction bases with no gene match: 6. The CDR3 covers 15 residues.